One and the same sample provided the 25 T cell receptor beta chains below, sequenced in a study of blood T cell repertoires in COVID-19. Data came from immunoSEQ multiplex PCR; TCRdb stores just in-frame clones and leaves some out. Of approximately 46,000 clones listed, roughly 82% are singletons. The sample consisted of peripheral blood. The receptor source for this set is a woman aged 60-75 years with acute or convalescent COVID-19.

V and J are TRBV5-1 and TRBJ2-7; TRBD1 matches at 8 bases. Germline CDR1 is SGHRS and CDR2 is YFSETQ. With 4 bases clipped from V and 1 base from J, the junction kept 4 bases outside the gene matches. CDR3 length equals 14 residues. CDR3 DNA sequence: TGCGCCAGCAGCGGCCAGGGGGCATCCTACGAGCAGTACTTC. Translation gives CASSGQGASYEQYF.

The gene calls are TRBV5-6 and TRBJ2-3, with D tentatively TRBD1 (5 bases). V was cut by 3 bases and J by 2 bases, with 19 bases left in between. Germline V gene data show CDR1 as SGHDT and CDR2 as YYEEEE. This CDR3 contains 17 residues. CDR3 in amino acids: CASSSVIDQGVTDTQYF. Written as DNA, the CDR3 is TGTGCCAGCAGCTCTGTAATAGACCAGGGTGTCACAGATACGCAGTATTTT.

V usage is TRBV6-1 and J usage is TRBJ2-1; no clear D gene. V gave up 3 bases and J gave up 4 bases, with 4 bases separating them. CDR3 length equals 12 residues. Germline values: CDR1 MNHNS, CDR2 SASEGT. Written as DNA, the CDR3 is TGTGCCAGCAGTGACCTATACAATGAGCAGTTCTTC. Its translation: CASSDLYNEQFF.

CDR3 protein: CAITPQGGTEAFF. The CDR3 region has the DNA TGTGCCATCACCCCCCAAGGCGGCACTGAAGCTTTCTTT. This chain links TRBV10-3 with TRBJ1-1; D remains ambiguous. V was shortened by 7 bases and J by 4 bases, with 13 bases between the two germline ends. There are 13 residues in the CDR3. Germline V lookup: CDR1 ENHRY, CDR2 SYGVKD.

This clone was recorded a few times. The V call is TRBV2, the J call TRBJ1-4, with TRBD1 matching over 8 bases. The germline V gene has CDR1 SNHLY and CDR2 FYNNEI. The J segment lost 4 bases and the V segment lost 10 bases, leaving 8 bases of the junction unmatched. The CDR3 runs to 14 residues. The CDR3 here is CAITRTGFNEKLFF. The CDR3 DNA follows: TGTGCCATCACGAGGACAGGGTTTAATGAAAAACTGTTTTTT.

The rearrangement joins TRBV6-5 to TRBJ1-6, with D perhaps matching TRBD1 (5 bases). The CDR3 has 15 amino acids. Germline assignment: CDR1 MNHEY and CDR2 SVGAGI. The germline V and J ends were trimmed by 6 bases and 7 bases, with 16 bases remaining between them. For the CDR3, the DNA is TGTGCCAGCAGCCCCGGAGGGCAGGGAAATTCACCCCTCCACTTT. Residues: CASSPGGQGNSPLHF.

CDR3 sequence (DNA): TGTGCCAGCAACTCTCGGGTTGGCGGGGAGCTGTTTTTT. Amino acids: CASNSRVGGELFF. The chain is built from TRBV9 and TRBJ2-2; D not certain. V gave up 6 bases and J gave up 7 bases, with 13 bases separating them. The CDR3 consists of 13 residues. Germline V lookup: CDR1 SGDLS, CDR2 YYNGEE.

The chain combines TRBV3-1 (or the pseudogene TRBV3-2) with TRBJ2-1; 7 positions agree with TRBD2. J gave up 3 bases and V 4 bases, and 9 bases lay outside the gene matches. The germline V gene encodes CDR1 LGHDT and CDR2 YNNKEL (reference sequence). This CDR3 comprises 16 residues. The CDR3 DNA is TGTGCCAGCAGCCCCTCCGGGGCGGGAGTCTACAATGAGCAGTTCTTC. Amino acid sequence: CASSPSGAGVYNEQFF.

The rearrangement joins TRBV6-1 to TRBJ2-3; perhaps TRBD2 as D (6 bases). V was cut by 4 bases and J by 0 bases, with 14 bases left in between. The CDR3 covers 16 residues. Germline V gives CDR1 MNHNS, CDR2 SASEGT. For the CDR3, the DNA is TGTGCCAGCAGTGCCCCACTAGCCGTGAGCACAGATACGCAGTATTTT. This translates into CASSAPLAVSTDTQYF.

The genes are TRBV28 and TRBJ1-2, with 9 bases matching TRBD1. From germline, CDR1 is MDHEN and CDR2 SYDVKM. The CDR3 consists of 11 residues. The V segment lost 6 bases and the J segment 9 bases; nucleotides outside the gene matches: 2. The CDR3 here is CASSTGGSYTF. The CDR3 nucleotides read TGTGCCAGCAGCACAGGGGGCAGCTACACCTTC.

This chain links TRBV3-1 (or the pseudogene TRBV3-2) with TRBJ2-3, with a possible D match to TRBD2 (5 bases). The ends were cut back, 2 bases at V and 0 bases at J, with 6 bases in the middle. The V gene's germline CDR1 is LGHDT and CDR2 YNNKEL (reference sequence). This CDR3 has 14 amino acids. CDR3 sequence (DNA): TGTGCCAGCAGCCAAAGCGGTAGCACAGATACGCAGTATTTT. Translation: CASSQSGSTDTQYF.

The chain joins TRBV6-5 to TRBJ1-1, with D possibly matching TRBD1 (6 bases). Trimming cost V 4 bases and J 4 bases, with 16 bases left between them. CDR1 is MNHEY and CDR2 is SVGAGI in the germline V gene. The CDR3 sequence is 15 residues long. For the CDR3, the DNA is TGTGCCAGCAGTTCGGGACACCGGGGGGGCACTGAAGCTTTCTTT. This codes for CASSSGHRGGTEAFF.

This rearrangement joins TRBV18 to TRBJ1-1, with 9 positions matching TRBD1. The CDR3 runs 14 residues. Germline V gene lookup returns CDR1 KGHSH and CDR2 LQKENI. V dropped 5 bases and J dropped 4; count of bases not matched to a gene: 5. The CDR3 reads CASSRETGGTEAFF. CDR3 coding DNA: TGTGCCAGCTCAAGAGAGACAGGGGGCACTGAAGCTTTCTTT.

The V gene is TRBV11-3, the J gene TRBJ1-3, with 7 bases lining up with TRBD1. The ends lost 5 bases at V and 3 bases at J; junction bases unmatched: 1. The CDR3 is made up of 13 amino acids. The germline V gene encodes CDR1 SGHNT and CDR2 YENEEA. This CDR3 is CASSTGVGNTIYF. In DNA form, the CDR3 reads TGTGCCAGCAGCACAGGGGTTGGAAACACCATATATTTT.

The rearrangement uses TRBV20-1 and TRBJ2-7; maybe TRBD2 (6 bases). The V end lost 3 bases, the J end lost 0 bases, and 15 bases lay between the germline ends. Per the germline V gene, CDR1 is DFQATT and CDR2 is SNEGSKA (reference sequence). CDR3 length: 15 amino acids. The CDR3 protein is CSASVAGLNSYEQYF. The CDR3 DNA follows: TGCAGTGCTAGTGTCGCAGGACTAAACTCCTACGAGCAGTACTTC.

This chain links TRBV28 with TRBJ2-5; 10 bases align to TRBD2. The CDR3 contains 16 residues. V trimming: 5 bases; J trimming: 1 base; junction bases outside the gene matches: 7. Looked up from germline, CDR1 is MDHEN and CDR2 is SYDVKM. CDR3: CASSPLAGAIQETQYF. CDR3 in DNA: TGTGCCAGCAGTCCCCTAGCGGGGGCGATCCAAGAGACCCAGTACTTC.

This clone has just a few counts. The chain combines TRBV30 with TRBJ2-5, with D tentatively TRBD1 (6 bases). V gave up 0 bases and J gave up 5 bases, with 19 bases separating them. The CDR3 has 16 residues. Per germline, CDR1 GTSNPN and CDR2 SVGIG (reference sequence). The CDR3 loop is CAWSVRQTGIRETQYF. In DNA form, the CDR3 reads TGTGCCTGGAGTGTGCGCCAAACAGGGATTCGGGAGACCCAGTACTTC.

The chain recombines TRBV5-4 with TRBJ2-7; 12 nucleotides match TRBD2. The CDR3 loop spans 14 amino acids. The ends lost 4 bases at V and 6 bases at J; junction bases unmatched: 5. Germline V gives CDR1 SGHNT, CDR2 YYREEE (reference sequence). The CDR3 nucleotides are TGTGCCAGCAGCCTCAGACTAGCGGGAGCCGAGCAGTACTTC. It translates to CASSLRLAGAEQYF.

CDR3 DNA sequence: TGTGCCAGAAGCTTGAGGACAGGGGGTAAAGAGACCCAGTACTTC. Residues: CARSLRTGGKETQYF. V usage is TRBV5-3 and J usage is TRBJ2-5; 10 nucleotides line up with TRBD1. TRBV5-3 is an open reading frame whose function is uncertain. After removal of 1 base from V and 3 bases from J, the junction contained 3 bases not matched to a gene. There are 15 residues in the CDR3.

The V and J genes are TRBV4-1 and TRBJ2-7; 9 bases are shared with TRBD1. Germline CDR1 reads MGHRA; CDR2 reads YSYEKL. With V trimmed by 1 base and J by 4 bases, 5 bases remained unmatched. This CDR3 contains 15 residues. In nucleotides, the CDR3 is TGCGCCAGCAGCCAAGCAGGGACAGGGTATTACGAGCAGTACTTC. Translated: CASSQAGTGYYEQYF.

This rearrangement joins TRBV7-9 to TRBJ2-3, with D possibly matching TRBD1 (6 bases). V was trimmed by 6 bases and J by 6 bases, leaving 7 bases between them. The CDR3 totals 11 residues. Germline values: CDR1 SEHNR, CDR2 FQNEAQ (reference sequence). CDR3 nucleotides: TGTGCCAGCAGGGACAGCGATACGCAGTATTTT. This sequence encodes CASRDSDTQYF.

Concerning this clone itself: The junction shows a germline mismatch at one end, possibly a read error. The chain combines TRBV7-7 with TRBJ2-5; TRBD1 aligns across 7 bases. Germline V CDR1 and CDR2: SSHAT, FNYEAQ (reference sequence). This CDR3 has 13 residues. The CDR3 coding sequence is TGTGCTAGCAGCCAAGGGGGCTGGGAGACCCAGTACTTC. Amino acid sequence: CASSQGGWETQYF.

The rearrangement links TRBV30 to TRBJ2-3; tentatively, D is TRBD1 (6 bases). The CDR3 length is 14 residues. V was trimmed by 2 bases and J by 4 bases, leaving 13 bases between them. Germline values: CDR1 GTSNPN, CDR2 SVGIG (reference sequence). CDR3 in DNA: TGTGCCTGGAGTATCAATTGGGGGCCAGATACGCAGTATTTT. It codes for CAWSINWGPDTQYF.

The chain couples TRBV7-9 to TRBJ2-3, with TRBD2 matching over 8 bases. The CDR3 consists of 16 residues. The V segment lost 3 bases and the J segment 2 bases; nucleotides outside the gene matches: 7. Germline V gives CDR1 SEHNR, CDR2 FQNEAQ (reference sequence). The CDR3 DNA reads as TGTGCCAGCAGCTTGGGTAGCGGGGTGGTCACAGATACGCAGTATTTT. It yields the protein CASSLGSGVVTDTQYF.

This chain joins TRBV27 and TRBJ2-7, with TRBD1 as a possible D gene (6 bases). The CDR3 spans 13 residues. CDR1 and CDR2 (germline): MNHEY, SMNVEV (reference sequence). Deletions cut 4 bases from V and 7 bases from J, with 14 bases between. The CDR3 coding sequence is TGTGCCAGCAGTTACACAGGGAGTCTTGAGCAGTACTTC. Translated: CASSYTGSLEQYF.